This T cell receptor (beta chain) derives from a study of neurological immune-mediated disorders. Study-level points and caveats: When the repertoires were sorted by phylogenetic grouping, those of 18 of 34 multiple sclerosis patients ended up in one related-CDR3 cluster, a possible signature. No expanded-clone CDR3 amino acid sequence recurred across subjects, suggesting private TCR-beta repertoires.

Each TCR transcript was tagged with a 10-nucleotide random UMI during 5'RACE. From the 5' RACE reads, TCRdb called clonotypes with MiXCR, one entry per CDR3 protein. Here the sample spans 45,000 to 70,000 distinct CDR3 sequences, 4% to 5.5% being singletons. This clonotype was picked up a small number of times. The antigen is unknown. The CDR3 loop spans 12 amino acids. V was trimmed by 5 bases and J by 10 bases, leaving 12 bases between them. Germline V gene lookup returns CDR1 PRHDT and CDR2 FYEKMQ (reference sequence). The chain couples TRBV13 to TRBJ2-1, with D perhaps matching TRBD2 (7 bases). The specimen sequenced was PBMCs. This sequence was found in a man between 50 and 59 years old with multiple sclerosis. Here the CDR3 reads CASSPGGREQFF. The CDR3 bases are TGTGCCAGCAGCCCGGGGGGCCGGGAGCAGTTCTTC.